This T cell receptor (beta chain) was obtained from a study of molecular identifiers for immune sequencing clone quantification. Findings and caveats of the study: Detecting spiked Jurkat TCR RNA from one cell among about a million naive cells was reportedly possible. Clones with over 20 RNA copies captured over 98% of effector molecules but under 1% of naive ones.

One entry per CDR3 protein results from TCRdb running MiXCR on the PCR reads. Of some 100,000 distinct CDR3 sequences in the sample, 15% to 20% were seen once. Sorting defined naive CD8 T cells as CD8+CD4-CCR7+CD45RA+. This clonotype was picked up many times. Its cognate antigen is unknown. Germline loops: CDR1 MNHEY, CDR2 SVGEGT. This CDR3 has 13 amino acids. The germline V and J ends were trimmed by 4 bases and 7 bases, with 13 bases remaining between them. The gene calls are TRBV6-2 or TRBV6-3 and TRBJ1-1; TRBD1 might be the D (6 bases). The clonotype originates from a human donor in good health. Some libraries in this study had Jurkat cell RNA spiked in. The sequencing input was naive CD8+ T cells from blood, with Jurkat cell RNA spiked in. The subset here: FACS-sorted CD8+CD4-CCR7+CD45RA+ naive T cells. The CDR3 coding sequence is TGTGCCAGCAGTTCCAAGGACAGATATGAAGCTTTCTTT. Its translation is CASSSKDRYEAFF.